This is a list of T cell receptor beta chains from one sample in a study of blood T cell repertoires in COVID-19. TCRdb's table, derived via immunoSEQ multiplex PCR, lists solely in-frame clones and lacks some. The repertoire holds about 100,000 clones, more than 70% seen once, with 9.5% to 15% in the top ten. The sample taken for sequencing was peripheral blood. These receptors were collected from a human donor in a cohort sampled during active COVID-19. The CDR3 runs from the conserved cysteine through the conserved F or W. D genes are given only for firm matches. A clone size is listed for some rows: how often the clone was seen (once, few, many), or a class if it is expanded.

V	size	J	D	DNA	CDR3
TRBV20-1	-	TRBJ2-7	-	TGCAGTGCTAGTAGGTTCCAGGCCGAGCAGTACTTC	CSASRFQAEQYF
TRBV2	-	TRBJ2-3	-	TGTGCCAGCAGTGGCGGGACCCGCACAGATACGCAGTATTTT	CASSGGTRTDTQYF
TRBV20-1	-	TRBJ2-7	-	TGCAGTGCCAACCGCGGGGACGAGCAGTACTTC	CSANRGDEQYF
TRBV21-1	-	TRBJ2-1	-	TGTGCCAGCACCGCAAATAAGCCTACCTACAATGAGCAGTTCTTC	CASTANKPTYNEQFF
TRBV5-5	medium-sized	TRBJ1-5	TRBD1	TGTGCCAGCAGCACCCGACAGGGTGGAAATCAGCCCCAGCATTTT	CASSTRQGGNQPQHF
TRBV15	-	TRBJ1-2	-	TGTGCCACCAGCAGAGTTAGCAACTATGGCTACACCTTC	CATSRVSNYGYTF
TRBV3-1/TRBV3-2	few	TRBJ1-6	-	TGTGCCAGCTCACAGGGAGGGGGAATTTCACCCCTCCACTTT	CASSQGGGISPLHF
TRBV11-2	-	TRBJ2-3	-	TGTGCCAGCAGCCCAAGCACAGATACGCAGTATTTT	CASSPSTDTQYF
TRBV6-6	-	TRBJ2-7	-	TGTGCCAGCAGTCAGGGACTTAACTACGAGCAGTACTTC	CASSQGLNYEQYF
TRBV18	-	TRBJ2-6	-	TGTGCCAGCTCACTCAACTCTGGGGCCAACGTCCTGACTTTC	CASSLNSGANVLTF
TRBV2	-	TRBJ2-1	-	TGTGCCAGCAGCCTCAGAGACTGGCGCGGGGAGCAGTTCTTC	CASSLRDWRGEQFF
TRBV2	-	TRBJ1-3	-	TGTGCCAGCAGTGTTGATCGGGGGAACTCTGGAAACACCATATATTTT	CASSVDRGNSGNTIYF
TRBV28	-	TRBJ2-7	TRBD1	TGTGCCAGCAGTCAAGGAAGGACAGGGGTAATCGACTACGAGCAGTACTTC	CASSQGRTGVIDYEQYF
TRBV7-2	few	TRBJ2-3	-	TGTGCCAGCAGCTTAGGGACATTAGATACGCAGTATTTT	CASSLGTLDTQYF
TRBV5-1	few	TRBJ1-1	-	TGCGCCAGCAGCTCGGGCAGGAGGGCGTCTGAAGCTTTCTTT	CASSSGRRASEAFF
TRBV11-2	-	TRBJ2-2	-	TGTGCCAGCATCGCAGGGAACACCGGGGAGCTGTTTTTT	CASIAGNTGELFF
TRBV9	once	TRBJ1-1	-	TGTGCCAGCAGCCCCCACGGGGGGGTCACGAACACTGAAGCTTTCTTT	CASSPHGGVTNTEAFF
TRBV15	-	TRBJ1-5	-	TGTGCCACCAGCTACCGCGGGCCAGGCCACAATCAGCCCCAGCATTTT	CATSYRGPGHNQPQHF
TRBV6-6	-	TRBJ1-2	-	TGTGCCAGCTCCCAGGGGAACTATGGCTACACCTTC	CASSQGNYGYTF
TRBV6-2/TRBV6-3	-	TRBJ1-5	-	TGTGCCAGCAGTCCGGGACAACTCAATCAGCCCCAGCATTTT	CASSPGQLNQPQHF
TRBV19	-	TRBJ1-2	TRBD1	TGTGCCAGTAGGACCGGGACAGTTTTTGGTTATGGCTACACCTTC	CASRTGTVFGYGYTF
TRBV20-1	few	TRBJ2-4	-	TGCAGTGCTAGTCAGGGGACCGGCAAAAACATTCAGTACTTC	CSASQGTGKNIQYF
TRBV5-6	-	TRBJ2-1	TRBD2	TGTGCCAGCAGCTTGGGGGTAGCGGGCAGAAAAGTCGATGAGCAGTTCTTC	CASSLGVAGRKVDEQFF
TRBV5-1	-	TRBJ1-3	TRBD1	TGCGCCAGCAGATCTACAGGGGACGGAAACACCATATATTTT	CASRSTGDGNTIYF
TRBV6-5	-	TRBJ2-3	TRBD1	TGTGCCAGCAGTTCTGGGACAGGGATTGCGCAGTATTTT	CASSSGTGIAQYF
TRBV23-1	-	TRBJ1-2	-	TGCGCCAGCAGTCAACCAACAGGTTTTAATGGCTACACCTTC	CASSQPTGFNGYTF
TRBV7-9	once	TRBJ2-7	-	TGTGCCAGCAGCCTATACAGCGGAGGGGAGCAGTACTTC	CASSLYSGGEQYF
TRBV5-1	-	TRBJ2-5	TRBD2	TGCGCCAGCAGCTGGGAGGGGAACCAAGAGACCCAGTACTTC	CASSWEGNQETQYF
TRBV27	-	TRBJ2-7	TRBD2	TGTGCCAGCAGTTTAGGCTGGGCGGGAGGGGCCTACGAGCAGTACTTC	CASSLGWAGGAYEQYF
TRBV19	few	TRBJ2-1	TRBD2	TGTGCCAGTAGTGCGAACGGGAGGGCGGATGAGCAGTTCTTC	CASSANGRADEQFF
TRBV6-5	-	TRBJ1-2	-	TGTGCCAGCAGTTACTCGAGTTCAGCGGGATCCGGCGGCTACACCTTC	CASSYSSSAGSGGYTF
TRBV6-6	-	TRBJ2-7	TRBD1	TGTGCCAGCAGACCCGGGACAGGGGGCGGGTACGAGCAGTACTTC	CASRPGTGGGYEQYF
TRBV19	-	TRBJ2-3	TRBD2	TGTGCCAGTAGTATAGAGCCTAGCGGGCGACCCACAGATACGCAGTATTTT	CASSIEPSGRPTDTQYF
TRBV29-1	few	TRBJ1-2	TRBD1	TGCAGCGTTGAAAAAGGACAGGGCATAGGAGGCTACACCTTC	CSVEKGQGIGGYTF
TRBV5-1	few	TRBJ2-2	TRBD2	TGCGCCAGCAGCTTGCCGGCTAGCGGCCTGACCGGGGAGCTGTTTTTT	CASSLPASGLTGELFF
TRBV20-1	-	TRBJ1-5	TRBD1	TGCAGTGCTAGTAAAGGGACAGGGGGCTCTGGAAGCAATCAGCCCCAGCATTTT	CSASKGTGGSGSNQPQHF
TRBV18	few	TRBJ2-3	TRBD2	TGTGCCAGCTCTAAAACGAAGACTAGCGGGGGGGCAGATACGCAGTATTTT	CASSKTKTSGGADTQYF
TRBV18	once	TRBJ2-3	TRBD2	TGTGCCAGCTCACCCAGCGCGGGAGCCCCAGATACGCAGTATTTT	CASSPSAGAPDTQYF
TRBV6-5	-	TRBJ1-1	-	TGTGCCAGCAGTTACCTCCCCCGGGGGGCGAACACTGAAGCTTTCTTT	CASSYLPRGANTEAFF
TRBV29-1	-	TRBJ1-1	-	TGCAGCGTTGCCGCCACCGGGACATCAGGTTTCTTT	CSVAATGTSGFF
TRBV24-1	-	TRBJ2-3	-	TGTGCCACCAGTGATCCGGGACTTGACACAGATACGCAGTATTTT	CATSDPGLDTDTQYF
TRBV5-6	once	TRBJ2-5	-	TGTGCCAGCAGCTTGGACAGGACCCAGTACTTC	CASSLDRTQYF
TRBV6-5	-	TRBJ2-1	-	TGTGCCAGCAGTTACTCCGGGACTCACTTTCAGTTCTTC	CASSYSGTHFQFF
TRBV6-1	-	TRBJ2-4	TRBD2	TGTGCCAGCAGTGAAGCCAAATCCGGGACTAACGGCCGGAAAAACATTCAGTACTTC	CASSEAKSGTNGRKNIQYF
TRBV6-6	-	TRBJ2-7	-	TGTGCCAGCAGCCCGCGGGACGAGCAGTACTTC	CASSPRDEQYF
TRBV9	-	TRBJ2-1	-	TGTGCCAGCAGCGCCTCGTACAATGAGCAGTTCTTC	CASSASYNEQFF
TRBV5-1	-	TRBJ2-3	TRBD2	TGCGCCAGCAGCTTGCGGCCTAGCGGGGGGGCCGGAGCAGATACGCAGTATTTT	CASSLRPSGGAGADTQYF
TRBV19	-	TRBJ1-5	-	TGTGCCAGTAGTCGGGGTTATAATCAGCCCCAGCATTTT	CASSRGYNQPQHF
TRBV5-7	-	TRBJ1-3	-	TGTGCCAGCATTATCGGGGAGAATACTGGAAACACCATATATTTT	CASIIGENTGNTIYF
TRBV10-3	-	TRBJ2-1	-	TGTGCCATCAGTGAACAGAATAATGAGCAGTTCTTC	CAISEQNNEQFF
TRBV7-2	-	TRBJ1-5	-	TGTGCCAGCAGCAGAACAGGGAATCAGCCCCAGCATTTT	CASSRTGNQPQHF
TRBV5-1	once	TRBJ1-2	TRBD1	TGCGCCAGCGGCGACTACAGGGGAGGTGGCTACACCTTC	CASGDYRGGGYTF
TRBV3-1/TRBV3-2	-	TRBJ1-2	TRBD1	TGTGCCACCTGGACAGGGTATGGTGGCTACACCTTC	CATWTGYGGYTF
TRBV9	few	TRBJ2-6	-	TGTGCCAGCAGCCCTGGCTCCGGGGGGCTTGGGGCCAACGTCCTGACTTTC	CASSPGSGGLGANVLTF
TRBV24-1	once	TRBJ2-4	TRBD1	TGTGCCACCAGTGACAGCGGGACAGGGGGCAAAAACATTCAGTACTTC	CATSDSGTGGKNIQYF